The present T cell receptor (beta chain) was sequenced within a study of T cell repertoires in cytomegalovirus infection. Study-level background: Both a matching HLA type and CMV infection were indicated by public TCR beta signatures.

Germline V gives CDR1 MNHEY, CDR2 SVGAGI. The CDR3 is made up of 14 amino acids. TCRdb fed the reads into MiXCR, producing one record per CDR3 protein. Among roughly 640,000 distinct CDR3 sequences, approximately 25% were seen once, and the ten largest hold 6.5% to 10%. As for this clonotype: The antigen is unknown. A much larger clone differs from this one at a single base, so this may be a read error.

Study results and limitations: Frequencies of public TCR beta families were cumulated, and this identified carriers of CMV plus the relevant HLA.

The specimen was CD8+ T cells from PBMCs. This chain joins TRBV6-5 and TRBJ2-1; 15 bases fit TRBD2. The sequence was obtained from a human donor in good health (CMV status not recorded). Some clones in this sample may be carry-over from other donors' samples. CDR3 protein: CVSITGTSGGQQFF. CDR3 bases: TGTGTCAGCATTACCGGGACTAGCGGGGGGCAGCAGTTCTTC.